Included here is one TCR beta chain sequence, with context. Antigen: not known. This entry is derived from a study of PD-1 blockade in classical Hodgkin lymphoma. As for the study in general: Nivolumab dosing for patients was 3 mg/kg, administered intravenously every 2 weeks. Study-wide results and caveats: Compared with baseline, CD4+ but not CD8+ TCR diversity had risen significantly by C4D1. Exclusion was applied to patients who started nivolumab under 1 year after ASCT.

Profiled with immunoSEQ multiplex PCR; TCRdb holds only in-frame clones, not every one. The sample consists of 10,000 to 15,000 clones, roughly nine tenths of them appearing once. The CDR3 is 15 residues long. Per the germline V gene, CDR1 is MNHNS and CDR2 is SASEGT. Trimming cost V 7 bases and J 2 bases; bases outside gene matches: 9. Patients all relapsed after autologous stem cell transplantation, and there was variation in brentuximab vedotin exposure. Thawed PBMCs were the source of CD4+ T cells, purified by magnetic negative selection. The sequence derives from a human donor with classical Hodgkin lymphoma. This material consisted of CD4+ T cells from blood, taken at baseline. The V and J genes are TRBV6-1 and TRBJ2-7; TRBD2 aligns across 9 bases. DNA for the CDR3: TGTGCCAGCAATCCTAGCGGGGTTCCCGCCTACGAGCAGTACTTC. Translation gives CASNPSGVPAYEQYF.